The rows below give T cell receptor beta chains drawn from one sample of a study of regulatory T cells in long-lasting Graves disease. TCRdb analysed the multiplex PCR reads with MiXCR anew, one entry per CDR3 protein. The top ten hold around 20% of the sample, which has 350,000 to 400,000 distinct CDR3 sequences, roughly 17% seen once. This same sample was also part of a study on T cells in Graves' hyperthyroidism and ophthalmopathy.

Sequenced here: peripheral blood mononuclear cells (PBMCs), sampled at new diagnosis, from a patient treated with antithyroid drugs. Source of these receptors: a woman in her late teens or twenties with Graves disease. CDR3s include the opening cysteine and the closing phenylalanine or tryptophan. A D gene is named only where the DNA matches it firmly. Size is omitted from some rows. Given values are once, few, many or a class for expanded clones.

J: TRBJ2-2
V: TRBV5-1
size: many
D: NA
DNA: TGCGCCAGCAGCTTGGTGCTCACCGGGGAGCTGTTTTTT
CDR3: CASSLVLTGELFF

J: TRBJ2-5
V: TRBV20-1
size: many
D: NA
DNA: TGCAGTGCGGCGCAGTCTAGGGCTATCCAAGAGACCCAGTACTTC
CDR3: CSAAQSRAIQETQYF

J: TRBJ2-1
V: TRBV20-1
size: NA
D: NA
DNA: TGCAGTGTTACCCAGGGTTGGAGGTACAATGAGCAGTTCTTC
CDR3: CSVTQGWRYNEQFF

J: TRBJ1-1
V: TRBV7-9
size: many
D: NA
DNA: TGTGCCAGTAGGGGGATTGACACTGAAGCTTTCTTT
CDR3: CASRGIDTEAFF

J: TRBJ2-2
V: TRBV2
size: many
D: NA
DNA: TGTGCCAGCAGTCGACAGGGACTTCAGAACACCGGGGAGCTGTTTTTT
CDR3: CASSRQGLQNTGELFF

J: TRBJ2-3
V: TRBV12-3/TRBV12-4
size: many
D: TRBD2
DNA: TGTGCCAGCAGTTTGGTGGTAGCGGGGGGGCAGGACACAGATACGCAGTATTTT
CDR3: CASSLVVAGGQDTDTQYF

J: TRBJ1-4
V: TRBV29-1
size: NA
D: TRBD1
DNA: TGCAGCGTTGAAGAGACAGGGAACAGTGAAAAACTGTTTTTT
CDR3: CSVEETGNSEKLFF

J: TRBJ2-1
V: TRBV12-3/TRBV12-4
size: many
D: NA
DNA: TGTGCCAGCAGTTTATTTGGCAATGAGCAGTTCTTC
CDR3: CASSLFGNEQFF

J: TRBJ1-1
V: TRBV4-1
size: NA
D: NA
DNA: TGCGCCAGCAGCCAAGACGAAACGTATCAAGGAGCTTTCTTT
CDR3: CASSQDETYQGAFF

J: TRBJ2-1
V: TRBV7-8
size: many
D: TRBD1
DNA: TGTGCCAGCAGCTCCCCGGGACAGGGTACCTACAATGAGCAGTTCTTC
CDR3: CASSSPGQGTYNEQFF

J: TRBJ2-7
V: TRBV2
size: many
D: NA
DNA: TGTGCCAGCAGTGAAGAGGGAGTATCCGAGCAGTACTTC
CDR3: CASSEEGVSEQYF

J: TRBJ2-5
V: TRBV20-1
size: many
D: TRBD2
DNA: TGCAGTGCTAGAGATCCCAGCGGGACGATGCAAGAGACCCAGTACTTC
CDR3: CSARDPSGTMQETQYF

J: TRBJ2-5
V: TRBV6-5
size: many
D: TRBD1
DNA: TGTGCCAGCAGTTGGGACAGGGGCTGGGAGACCCAGTACTTC
CDR3: CASSWDRGWETQYF

J: TRBJ2-1
V: TRBV20-1
size: many
D: TRBD2
DNA: TGCAGTGCTAGAGGGGCGTGGGTGCGGGGGGCCCAAAGCTCCTACAATGAGCAGTTCTTC
CDR3: CSARGAWVRGAQSSYNEQFF

J: TRBJ1-5
V: TRBV30
size: few
D: TRBD1
DNA: TGTGCCTGGGTACCCGGGACAGGGGCGACTCAGCCCCAGCATTTT
CDR3: CAWVPGTGATQPQHF

J: TRBJ2-1
V: TRBV25-1
size: few
D: NA
DNA: TGTGCCAGCAGTGAAAAAGTACACAATGAGCAGTTCTTC
CDR3: CASSEKVHNEQFF

J: TRBJ2-3
V: TRBV12-3/TRBV12-4
size: many
D: TRBD2
DNA: TGTGCCAGCAGTAGAAGCGGGGGCCACACAGATACGCAGTATTTT
CDR3: CASSRSGGHTDTQYF

J: TRBJ2-7
V: TRBV7-9
size: many
D: NA
DNA: TGTGCCAGCAGCGACGAGTGGGAGCAGTACTTC
CDR3: CASSDEWEQYF

J: TRBJ1-4
V: TRBV3-1
size: many
D: NA
DNA: TGTGCCAGCAGCCAAACCCCTAGCGGTTTCTTACTGTTTTTT
CDR3: CASSQTPSGFLLFF

J: TRBJ2-5
V: TRBV11-2
size: many
D: NA
DNA: TGTGCCAGCAGCCACGGGTCCGGGAGTGGCAGGACCCAGTACTTC
CDR3: CASSHGSGSGRTQYF